The rows below give T cell receptor delta chains drawn from one sample of a study of gamma-delta T cells after stem cell transplantation. TCRdb made new clone calls on the RT-PCR reads using CATT. The sample shows about 1,300 delta-chain clones, under 30% of them seen only once. Sequenced input: gamma-delta T cells. Receptor source: a human donor. It is not recorded whose cells these are; they may come from a transplant donor. CDR3s include the opening cysteine and the closing phenylalanine or tryptophan. Each record gives: D gene, clone size, V gene, J gene, CDR3 protein, CDR3 DNA. The D gene is left open where the match is weak. The listing skips clone size in some rows; elsewhere it reads once, few, many or a size class.

D: .
size: .
V: TRDV2
J: TRDJ3
CDR3: CACDTVWGSDSWDTRQMFF
DNA: TGTGCCTGTGACACCGTCTGGGGAAGTGACTCCTGGGACACCCGACAGATGTTTTTC

D: TRDD3
size: .
V: TRDV2
J: TRDJ3
CDR3: CACDTLGDSSWDTRQMFF
DNA: TGTGCCTGTGACACCCTGGGGGATAGTTCCTGGGACACCCGACAGATGTTTTTC

D: TRDD3
size: large
V: TRAV38-2/DV8
J: TRDJ1
CDR3: CAYRSAPFNSWGIISDKLIF
DNA: TGTGCTTATAGGAGCGCCCCTTTCAATAGTTGGGGGATAATTTCCGATAAACTCATCTTT

D: TRDD3
size: .
V: TRDV1
J: TRDJ1
CDR3: CALGYLRGLGYITDKLIF
DNA: TGTGCCCTTGGTTACCTAAGAGGTTTGGGATACATTACCGATAAACTCATCTTT

D: .
size: .
V: TRDV1
J: TRDJ1
CDR3: CALGELEGGYADKLIF
DNA: TGTGCTCTTGGGGAACTAGAGGGGGGGTACGCCGATAAACTCATCTTT

D: TRDD3
size: .
V: TRDV1
J: TRDJ3
CDR3: CALGEAPPLLGGSSWDTRQMFF
DNA: TGTGCTCTTGGGGAAGCCCCTCCCTTACTGGGGGGTAGCTCCTGGGACACCCGACAGATGTTCTTC

D: TRDD3
size: large
V: TRDV2
J: TRDJ1
CDR3: CACEQLSEWGIHSKLIF
DNA: TGTGCCTGTGAACAACTCTCCGAGTGGGGGATACATAGCAAACTCATCTTT

D: .
size: medium-sized
V: TRDV1
J: TRDJ1
CDR3: CALGQKASYVDWGSGGYTDKLIF
DNA: TGTGCTCTTGGCCAAAAGGCTTCCTACGTGGACTGGGGGTCCGGAGGATACACCGATAAACTCATCTTT

D: TRDD3
size: .
V: TRDV2
J: TRDJ1
CDR3: CACDTVLGEPGLESTDKLIF
DNA: TGTGCCTGTGACACCGTACTGGGGGAACCCGGCTTAGAATCCACCGATAAACTCATCTTT

D: .
size: large
V: TRDV2
J: TRDJ1
CDR3: CACDTVGPYTDKLIF
DNA: TGTGCCTGTGACACCGTGGGGCCGTACACCGATAAACTCATCTTT

D: TRDD3
size: large
V: TRDV2
J: TRDJ1
CDR3: CACDKVLGDPKTTDKLIF
DNA: TGTGCCTGTGACAAGGTACTGGGGGATCCAAAGACCACCGATAAACTCATCTTT

D: TRDD3
size: .
V: TRDV2
J: TRDJ1
CDR3: CACDTPWGIQSYTDKLIF
DNA: TGTGCCTGTGACACGCCCTGGGGGATCCAATCGTACACCGATAAACTCATCTTT

D: TRDD3
size: large
V: TRDV1
J: TRDJ1
CDR3: CALGDNWGIYTDKLIF
DNA: TGTGCTCTTGGGGACAACTGGGGGATATACACCGATAAACTCATCTTT

D: TRDD3
size: few
V: TRDV3
J: TRDJ1
CDR3: CAFNSSPTGGYPPYTDKLIF
DNA: TGTGCCTTTAATTCTAGCCCCACTGGGGGATACCCCCCGTACACCGATAAACTCATCTTT

D: TRDD3
size: medium-sized
V: TRDV2
J: TRDJ1
CDR3: CACDTVSWGPPRDTDKLIF
DNA: TGTGCCTGTGACACCGTGTCCTGGGGGCCACCCCGCGACACCGATAAACTCATCTTT

D: TRDD3
size: large
V: TRDV2
J: TRDJ1
CDR3: CACDSVDWGQGNTDKLIF
DNA: TGTGCCTGTGACAGTGTGGACTGGGGACAAGGGAACACCGATAAACTCATCTTT

D: TRDD3
size: medium-sized
V: TRDV2
J: TRDJ1
CDR3: CACDSLDVLGGESWYTDKLIF
DNA: TGTGCCTGTGACTCCCTAGATGTACTGGGGGGTGAAAGCTGGTACACCGATAAACTCATCTTT

D: TRDD3
size: few
V: TRDV1
J: TRDJ1
CDR3: CALGELSPSNELTGGYAVKPPYTDKLIF
DNA: TGTGCTCTTGGGGAACTAAGTCCTTCCAACGAGCTAACTGGGGGATACGCAGTAAAGCCCCCTTACACCGATAAACTCATCTTT

D: TRDD3
size: medium-sized
V: TRDV2
J: TRDJ1
CDR3: CACDTLLNTGGSPLYTDKLIF
DNA: TGTGCCTGTGACACCCTCCTCAATACTGGGGGATCGCCACTGTACACCGATAAACTCATCTTT

D: TRDD3
size: medium-sized
V: TRDV2
J: TRDJ1
CDR3: CACDAILGDIFSRDKLIF
DNA: TGTGCCTGTGACGCGATACTGGGGGATATATTCTCACGGGATAAACTCATCTTT

D: TRDD3
size: medium-sized
V: TRDV2
J: TRDJ1
CDR3: CACDYVLRLNHVLGDYQPISTDKLIF
DNA: TGTGCCTGTGATTATGTGTTGAGACTCAACCACGTACTGGGGGATTATCAGCCTATAAGCACCGATAAACTCATCTTT

D: .
size: .
V: TRAV29/DV5
J: TRDJ1
CDR3: CSVLLCSKPPSSPGNTGGRYTDKLIF
DNA: .

D: .
size: medium-sized
V: TRDV2
J: TRDJ1
CDR3: CACDAMGPLGTDKLIF
DNA: TGTGCCTGTGACGCCATGGGGCCCCTGGGGACCGATAAACTCATCTTT

D: .
size: large
V: TRDV2
J: TRDJ1
CDR3: CACDYPGAPYTDKLIF
DNA: TGTGCCTGTGACTACCCTGGGGCCCCGTACACCGATAAACTCATCTTT

D: .
size: .
V: TRDV1
J: TRDJ1
CDR3: CALGEVHASWTDKLIF
DNA: TGTGCTCTTGGGGAGGTACACGCCTCCTGGACCGATAAACTCATCTTT

D: TRDD3
size: medium-sized
V: TRDV1
J: TRDJ1
CDR3: CALGEAPSFLPILGDTLGVADKLIF
DNA: TGTGCTCTTGGGGAAGCCCCCTCCTTCCTACCCATACTGGGGGATACGCTCGGCGTCGCCGATAAACTCATCTTT

D: TRDD3
size: medium-sized
V: TRDV2
J: TRDJ1
CDR3: CACDVLGAYTDKLIF
DNA: TGTGCCTGTGACGTACTGGGGGCCTACACCGATAAACTCATCTTT

D: TRDD3
size: medium-sized
V: TRDV2
J: TRDJ1
CDR3: CACDTIVLGDTRVTDKLIF
DNA: TGTGCCTGTGACACCATAGTACTGGGGGATACTAGGGTCACCGATAAACTCATCTTT